This T cell receptor beta chain was captured by sequencing in a study of cytomegalovirus exposure and HLA in healthy donors. Study-wide background: Out of roughly 200 million T cells, an earlier analysis found over 100 million unique TCR beta sequences in total.

The table lists this clone with a few counts. What it binds is not known. General observations from the study: The study carried out a later analysis of TCR beta sequences. It associated some 17,000 of them with specific HLA alleles at a false discovery rate of 0.05. Earlier findings revealed that most TCR beta V segments proved productive either about 87% or about 30% of the time.

The PCR contained 60 Vbeta and 13 Jbeta primers. Using immunoSEQ multiplex PCR, the repertoire was profiled, and TCRdb retains in-frame clones only, with some absent. The table includes roughly 190,000 clones, roughly 83% detected once. V lost 0 bases and J 7 bases, leaving 3 bases between the germline ends. CDR3 length equals 11 residues. Germline assignment: CDR1 SGHNT and CDR2 YENEEA. The chain uses TRBV11-3 and TRBJ1-1; no clear D. Sequencing was performed on PBMCs. The receptor comes from a woman between 50 and 59 years old in good health and CMV-seronegative. CDR3 region: CASSLDREAFF. The CDR3 nucleotides read TGTGCCAGCAGCTTAGATCGTGAAGCTTTCTTT. Full variable domain (missing parts from reference TRBV11-3 and TRBJ1-1): EAGVVQSPRYKIIEKKQPVAFWCNPISGHNTLYWYLQNLGQGPELLIRYENEEAVDDSQLPKDRFSAERLKGVDSTLKIQPAELGDSAVYLCASSLDREAFFGQGTRLTVV.